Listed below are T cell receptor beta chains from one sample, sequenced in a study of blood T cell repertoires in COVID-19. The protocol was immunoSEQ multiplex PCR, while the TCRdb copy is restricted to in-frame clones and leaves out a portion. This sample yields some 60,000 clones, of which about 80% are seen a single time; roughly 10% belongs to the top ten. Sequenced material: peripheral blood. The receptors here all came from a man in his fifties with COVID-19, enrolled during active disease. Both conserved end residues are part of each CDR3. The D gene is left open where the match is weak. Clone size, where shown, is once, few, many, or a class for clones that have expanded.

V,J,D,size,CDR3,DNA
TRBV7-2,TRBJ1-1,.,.,CASSPLQGLNMNTEAFF,TGTGCCAGCAGCCCCCTCCAGGGTTTGAACATGAACACTGAAGCTTTCTTT
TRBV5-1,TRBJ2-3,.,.,CASSLAVANTDTQYF,TGCGCCAGCAGCTTGGCCGTAGCCAACACAGATACGCAGTATTTT
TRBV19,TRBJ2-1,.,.,CASKERAAYNEQFF,TGTGCCAGTAAGGAGCGAGCGGCGTACAATGAGCAGTTCTTC
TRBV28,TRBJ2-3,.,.,CASSFNEGTTDTQYF,TGTGCCAGCAGTTTTAATGAGGGAACCACAGATACGCAGTATTTT
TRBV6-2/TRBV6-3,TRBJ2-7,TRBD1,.,CASSYSKGTVGHEQYF,TGTGCCAGCAGTTACTCCAAGGGGACAGTGGGGCACGAGCAGTACTTC
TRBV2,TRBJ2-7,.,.,CASSEAVGAPYEQYF,TGTGCCAGCAGTGAAGCGGTGGGAGCACCCTACGAGCAGTACTTC
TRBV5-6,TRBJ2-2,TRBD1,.,CASSWGTDWGTGELFF,TGTGCCAGCAGCTGGGGGACAGACTGGGGCACCGGGGAGCTGTTTTTT
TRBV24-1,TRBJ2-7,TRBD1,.,CATSDTPDRGVGEQYF,TGTGCCACCAGTGATACACCGGACAGGGGGGTTGGCGAGCAGTACTTC
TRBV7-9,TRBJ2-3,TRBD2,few,CASSLGSLAGSTDTQYF,TGTGCCAGCAGCTTAGGTTCCCTAGCGGGTAGCACAGATACGCAGTATTTT
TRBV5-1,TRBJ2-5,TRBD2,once,CASSFVGTSGAHVETQYF,TGCGCCAGCAGCTTCGTCGGAACTAGCGGAGCCCACGTAGAGACCCAGTACTTC
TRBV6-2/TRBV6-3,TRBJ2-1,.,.,CASSSLLPTEDPYNEQFF,TGTGCCAGCAGTTCCCTATTGCCGACAGAAGACCCGTACAATGAGCAGTTCTTC
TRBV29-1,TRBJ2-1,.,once,CSVSKGLYNEQFF,TGCAGCGTTAGTAAGGGGTTATACAATGAGCAGTTCTTC
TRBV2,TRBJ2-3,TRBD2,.,CASMVSSGRISTDTQYF,TGTGCCAGCATGGTGTCTAGCGGGAGGATAAGCACAGATACGCAGTATTTT
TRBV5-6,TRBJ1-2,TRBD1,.,CASSLWDRGVGGYTF,TGTGCCAGCAGCTTGTGGGACAGGGGAGTGGGAGGCTACACCTTC
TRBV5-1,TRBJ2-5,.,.,CASSLARPQETQYF,TGCGCCAGCAGCCTGGCTAGGCCCCAAGAGACCCAGTACTTC
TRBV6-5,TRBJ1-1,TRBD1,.,CASSWTGRNTEAFF,TGTGCCAGCAGTTGGACAGGACGTAACACTGAAGCTTTCTTT
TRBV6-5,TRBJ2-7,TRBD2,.,CASSYTGTSGSYEQYF,TGTGCCAGCAGTTACACCGGGACTAGCGGAAGCTACGAGCAGTACTTC
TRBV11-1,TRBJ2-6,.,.,CASSFGQAGANVLTF,TGTGCCAGCAGCTTTGGCCAGGCTGGGGCCAACGTCCTGACTTTC
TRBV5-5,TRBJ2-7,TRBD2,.,CASKRGLAGGPKDEQYF,TGTGCCAGCAAGAGGGGACTAGCGGGAGGACCCAAGGACGAGCAGTACTTC
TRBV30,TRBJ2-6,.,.,CAWNILRGPGANVLTF,TGTGCCTGGAACATACTTAGGGGCCCTGGGGCCAACGTCCTGACTTTC
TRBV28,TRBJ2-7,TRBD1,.,CASSVQRTGTYVQYF,TGTGCCAGCAGTGTCCAGAGGACAGGGACTTATGTGCAGTACTTC
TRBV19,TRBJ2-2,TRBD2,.,CASRPSGVNTGELFF,TGTGCCAGTAGACCTAGCGGAGTTAACACCGGGGAGCTGTTTTTT
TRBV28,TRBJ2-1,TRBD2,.,CASSSVAGGPIF,TGTGCCAGCAGTTCCGTAGCGGGAGGCCCGATCTTC
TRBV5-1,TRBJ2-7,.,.,CASKGIGGSSYEQYF,TGCGCCAGCAAAGGGATAGGCGGGTCATCCTACGAGCAGTACTTC
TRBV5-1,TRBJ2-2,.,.,CASSPVVRAGELFF,TGCGCCAGCAGCCCGGTGGTCCGGGCCGGGGAGCTGTTTTTT
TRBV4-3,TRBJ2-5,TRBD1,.,CASSQTSGGETQYF,TGCGCCAGCAGCCAAACTTCAGGGGGAGAGACCCAGTACTTC
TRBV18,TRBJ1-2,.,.,CASSIDGGRLGYTF,TGTGCCAGCTCAATCGACGGGGGACGGCTAGGCTACACCTTC
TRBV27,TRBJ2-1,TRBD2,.,CASSPSGLAGGLGLRNEQFF,TGTGCCAGCAGTCCGTCGGGACTAGCGGGAGGCCTTGGCCTCCGGAATGAGCAGTTCTTC
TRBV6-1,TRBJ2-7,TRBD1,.,CASSDGQGSVEQYF,TGTGCCAGCAGTGACGGACAGGGGTCAGTCGAGCAGTACTTC
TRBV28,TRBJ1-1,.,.,CASSQQFGNTEAFF,TGTGCCAGCAGTCAACAGTTTGGGAACACTGAAGCTTTCTTT
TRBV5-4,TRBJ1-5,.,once,CASSLYPGSNQPQHF,TGTGCCAGCAGCCTATATCCCGGGAGCAATCAGCCCCAGCATTTT
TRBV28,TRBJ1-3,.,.,CASSSGVTGNTIYF,TGTGCCAGCAGTTCAGGGGTCACTGGAAACACCATATATTTT
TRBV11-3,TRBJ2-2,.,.,CASSPSITGELFF,TGTGCCAGCAGCCCTAGTATCACCGGGGAGCTGTTTTTT
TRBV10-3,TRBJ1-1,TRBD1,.,CAISESTGGWTEAFF,TGTGCCATCAGTGAGTCAACAGGGGGCTGGACTGAAGCTTTCTTT
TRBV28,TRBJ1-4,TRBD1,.,CASSQLPGTGDEKLFF,TGTGCCAGCAGCCAACTCCCCGGGACAGGTGACGAAAAACTGTTTTTT